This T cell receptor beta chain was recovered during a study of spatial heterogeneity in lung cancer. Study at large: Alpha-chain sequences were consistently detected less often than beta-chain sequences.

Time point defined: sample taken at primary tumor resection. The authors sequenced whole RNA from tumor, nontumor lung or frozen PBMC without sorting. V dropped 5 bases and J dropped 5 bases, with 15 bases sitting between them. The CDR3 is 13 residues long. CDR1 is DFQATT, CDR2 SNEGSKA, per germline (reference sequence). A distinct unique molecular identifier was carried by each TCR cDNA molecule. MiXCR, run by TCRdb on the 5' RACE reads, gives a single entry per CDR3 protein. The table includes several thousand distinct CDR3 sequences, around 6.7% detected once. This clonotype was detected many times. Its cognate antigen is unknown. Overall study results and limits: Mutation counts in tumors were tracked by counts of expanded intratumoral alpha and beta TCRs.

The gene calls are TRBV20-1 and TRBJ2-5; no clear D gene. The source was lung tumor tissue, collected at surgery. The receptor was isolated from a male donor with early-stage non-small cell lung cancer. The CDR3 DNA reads TGCAGTGCTCTCCCCCCGGAACGGGAGACCCAGTACTTC. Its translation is CSALPPERETQYF.